The rows below give T cell receptor beta chains drawn from one sample of a study of cytomegalovirus exposure and HLA in healthy donors. Method: immunoSEQ multiplex PCR; TCRdb's copy keeps in-frame clones and lacks some. The sample carries some 140,000 clones, around 79% recorded once. Sequenced: PBMCs. The receptors come from a female donor in good health and CMV-seronegative. CDR3s include the opening cysteine and the closing phenylalanine or tryptophan. A D gene is named only where the DNA matches it firmly. Clone size appears in some rows only: once, few, many, or a class for an expanded clone.

>TRBV28|NA|TRBJ1-5|NA
CASSTPGGQPQHF
TGTGCCAGCAGTACCCCCGGGGGTCAGCCCCAGCATTTT
>TRBV5-1|NA|TRBJ2-5|once
CASSLGQNQETQYF
TGCGCCAGCAGCTTGGGACAGAACCAAGAGACCCAGTACTTC
>TRBV21-1|NA|TRBJ2-7|once
CASTSSQFGQARPYEQYF
TGTGCCAGCACTTCCTCCCAATTCGGACAGGCCAGACCCTACGAGCAGTACTTC
>TRBV2|TRBD1|TRBJ2-5|NA
CASSVEAGGTQYF
TGTGCCAGCAGTGTCGAGGCAGGGGGGACCCAGTACTTC
>TRBV7-2|NA|TRBJ1-1|NA
CASSTYRAEAFF
TGTGCCAGCAGCACGTACAGGGCTGAAGCTTTCTTT
>TRBV4-3|TRBD1|TRBJ1-3|NA
CASSPTGGSSGNTIYF
TGCGCCAGCAGCCCGACAGGGGGCTCCTCTGGAAACACCATATATTTT
>TRBV7-9|TRBD1|TRBJ1-3|NA
CASRLTGGENTIYF
TGTGCCAGCAGGTTGACAGGGGGCGAGAACACCATATATTTT
>TRBV5-4|NA|TRBJ2-7|NA
CASRGLSYEQYF
TGTGCCAGCAGGGGACTTTCCTACGAGCAGTACTTC
>TRBV5-1|NA|TRBJ2-2|NA
CASSLSQADTGELFF
TGCGCCAGCAGCTTATCACAGGCCGACACCGGGGAGCTGTTTTTT
>TRBV4-1|NA|TRBJ2-7|NA
CASSHLLDRPSYEQYF
TGCGCCAGCAGCCATCTTCTTGACAGGCCATCCTACGAGCAGTACTTC
>TRBV19|TRBD2|TRBJ2-3|NA
CASSPGLAGVGTDTQYF
TGTGCCAGTAGTCCGGGACTAGCGGGAGTTGGCACAGATACGCAGTATTTT
>TRBV19|TRBD2|TRBJ2-4|few
CASSIRTSENIQYF
TGTGCCAGTAGTATTCGCACTAGCGAAAACATTCAGTACTTC
>TRBV27|TRBD1|TRBJ1-2|NA
CASSQGAGYTF
TGTGCCAGCAGCCAGGGGGCGGGCTACACCTTC
>TRBV30|NA|TRBJ2-3|NA
CAWGSLGRGRADTQYF
TGTGCCTGGGGGAGTTTGGGCAGAGGCCGGGCGGATACGCAGTATTTT
>TRBV7-2|TRBD1|TRBJ2-5|NA
CASSSRGLQETQYF
TGTGCCAGCAGCTCCAGGGGGCTCCAAGAGACCCAGTACTTC
>TRBV6-5|NA|TRBJ2-1|NA
CASSLGHYNEQFF
TGTGCCAGCAGTCTGGGACACTACAATGAGCAGTTCTTC
>TRBV7-9|NA|TRBJ1-1|NA
CASSRGGAEAFF
TGTGCCAGCAGCAGAGGGGGGGCAGAAGCTTTCTTT
>TRBV27|NA|TRBJ1-4|few
CASSFLSGATNEKLFF
TGTGCCAGCAGTTTCCTTTCAGGTGCAACTAATGAAAAACTGTTTTTT
>TRBV7-3|TRBD1|TRBJ2-1|NA
CASSPGQGASREQFF
TGTGCCAGCAGCCCCGGACAGGGCGCGTCAAGGGAGCAGTTCTTC
>TRBV7-9|TRBD1|TRBJ2-7|once
CASSRPGGQGSEQYF
TGTGCCAGCAGCCGTCCTGGGGGACAGGGTAGCGAGCAGTACTTC
>TRBV7-6|TRBD2|TRBJ2-3|NA
CASSPVPAGGRTDTQYF
TGTGCCAGCAGCCCAGTCCCGGCGGGAGGGCGCACAGATACGCAGTATTTT
>TRBV6-4|TRBD1|TRBJ1-2|NA
CASSDVWGQVILANYGYTF
TGTGCCAGCAGTGACGTGTGGGGACAGGTCATCTTAGCTAACTATGGCTACACCTTC
>TRBV19|TRBD2|TRBJ2-1|NA
CASSTTSPGGNEQFF
TGTGCCAGTAGTACTACCTCCCCGGGGGGCAATGAGCAGTTCTTC
>TRBV2|NA|TRBJ2-3|NA
CASTDGRGTDTQYF
TGTGCCAGCACCGACGGACGGGGGACAGATACGCAGTATTTT
>TRBV5-1|TRBD1|TRBJ1-1|NA
CASSLGGTGYTEAFF
TGCGCCAGCAGCTTGGGTGGGACAGGGTACACTGAAGCTTTCTTT
>TRBV6-9|NA|TRBJ1-2|NA
CASRTYRVGGYTF
TGTGCCAGCAGGACATACAGGGTAGGAGGCTACACCTTC
>TRBV6-6|NA|TRBJ2-7|once
CASSYSGREESYEQYF
TGTGCCAGCAGTTACTCAGGCAGGGAGGAGAGCTACGAGCAGTACTTC